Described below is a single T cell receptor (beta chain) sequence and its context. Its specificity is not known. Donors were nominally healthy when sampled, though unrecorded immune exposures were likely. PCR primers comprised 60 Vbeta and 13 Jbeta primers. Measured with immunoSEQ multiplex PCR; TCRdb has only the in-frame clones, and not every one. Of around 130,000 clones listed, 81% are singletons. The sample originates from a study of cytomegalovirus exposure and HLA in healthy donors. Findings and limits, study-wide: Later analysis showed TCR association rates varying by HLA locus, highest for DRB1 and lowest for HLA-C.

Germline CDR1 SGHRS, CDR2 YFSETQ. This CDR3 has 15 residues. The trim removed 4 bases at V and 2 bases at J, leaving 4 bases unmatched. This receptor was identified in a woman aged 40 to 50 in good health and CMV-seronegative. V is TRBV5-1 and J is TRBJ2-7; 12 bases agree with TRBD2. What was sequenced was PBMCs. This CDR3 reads CASSVGLAGTYEQYF. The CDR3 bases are TGCGCCAGCAGCGTTGGACTAGCGGGGACCTACGAGCAGTACTTC.